What follows are 32 T cell receptor beta chains derived from one specimen sequenced in a study of OX40 agonist ivuxolimab in advanced cancers. Data came from immunoSEQ multiplex PCR; TCRdb stores just in-frame clones and leaves some out. Of tens of thousands of clones in the sample, approximately 87% were seen once. The sequencing here drew on CD4+ or CD8+ T cells sorted from blood, taken in a trial of the OX40 agonist ivuxolimab. The receptors originated from an adult with an advanced solid tumor such as melanoma, head and neck, liver or kidney cancer.

This clone was recorded only once. The chain couples TRBV6-5 to TRBJ2-1; the match to TRBD2 covers 8 bases. The germline V gene encodes CDR1 MNHEY and CDR2 SVGAGI. The CDR3 loop spans 15 amino acids. The V segment lost 5 bases and the J segment 4 bases; nucleotides outside the gene matches: 7. Here the CDR3 reads CASSTMGLVYNEQFF. The CDR3 coding sequence is TGTGCCAGCAGTACGATGGGACTAGTTTACAATGAGCAGTTCTTC.

This clone is labeled medium-sized. The rearrangement joins TRBV5-1 to TRBJ1-1; tentatively, D is TRBD1 (6 bases). Germline CDR1 reads SGHRS; CDR2 reads YFSETQ. The V and J ends lost 1 base and 1 base respectively, with 8 bases between them. The CDR3 is 14 amino acids. The CDR3 DNA sequence: TGCGCCAGCAGCTTGATACAGGGGAACACTGAAGCTTTCTTT. This codes for CASSLIQGNTEAFF.

The genes are TRBV27 and TRBJ1-6; TRBD1 matches 7 bases. V dropped 0 bases and J dropped 3; count of bases not matched to a gene: 2. The CDR3 is made up of 16 amino acids. Germline V gene sequence: CDR1 MNHEY, CDR2 SMNVEV (reference sequence). This chain's CDR3 is CASSLSGDSYNSPLHF. The CDR3 nucleotides read TGTGCCAGCAGTTTATCAGGGGACAGCTATAATTCACCCCTCCACTTT.

Here the CDR3 DNA reads TGTGCCACCAGCAGAGTAGGAGAGAGGGGCAATGAGCAGTTCTTC. Residues: CATSRVGERGNEQFF. The chain carries TRBV15 and TRBJ2-1; D tentatively fits TRBD1 or TRBD2 (5 bases each). CDR1 LNHNV and CDR2 YYDKDF come from the germline V gene (reference sequence). The CDR3 is 15 residues long. Deletions cut 1 base from V and 6 bases from J, with 13 bases between.

This clone was detected only once. The genes are TRBV7-3 and TRBJ1-1; weak D call: TRBD1 (5 bases). Germline V CDR1 and CDR2: SGHTA, FQGTGA. Trimming removed 4 bases from V and 6 bases from J, with 12 bases in between. The CDR3 contains 13 residues. The CDR3 here is CASSSGTGAEAFF. CDR3 DNA: TGTGCCAGCAGCTCGGGGACCGGCGCTGAAGCTTTCTTT.

The chain couples TRBV7-2 to TRBJ1-2; D perhaps matches TRBD1 (5 bases). Germline lookup yields CDR1 SGHTA and CDR2 FQGNSA. The CDR3 extends over 14 amino acids. The V gene lost 5 bases and the J gene lost 4 bases, with 14 bases spanning the gap. The CDR3 spells CASSPRTTGYGYTF. As DNA, the CDR3 is TGTGCCAGCAGCCCTCGGACAACCGGCTATGGCTACACCTTC.

This clone was detected a few times. The rearrangement uses TRBV15 and TRBJ1-1, with a weak D call TRBD1 (5 bases). The CDR3 totals 13 residues. Germline V CDR1 and CDR2: LNHNV, YYDKDF (reference sequence). V was pared by 0 bases and J by 4 bases, with 6 bases between. In nucleotides, the CDR3 is TGTGCCACCAGCAGAGATGGGACCACTGAAGCTTTCTTT. This encodes CATSRDGTTEAFF.

This clone was detected only a few times. Other nucleotide sequences in the sample specify the same CDR3. The chain has TRBV25-1 and TRBJ1-5; D is unresolved. From germline, CDR1 is MGHDK and CDR2 SYGVNS. V was clipped by 0 bases and J by 6 bases, with 6 bases between them. This CDR3 comprises 13 residues. DNA of the CDR3: TGTGCCAGCAGTGAATATTTCGGTCAGCCCCAGCATTTT. This translates into CASSEYFGQPQHF.

The chain recombines TRBV19 with TRBJ1-2, with D perhaps TRBD1 (5 bases). Looked up from germline, CDR1 is LNHDA and CDR2 is SQIVND (reference sequence). V lost 0 bases and J 5 bases, leaving 16 bases between the germline ends. The CDR3 is made up of 16 amino acids. The CDR3 DNA reads TGTGCCAGTAGTATAGAGGCGGCTACCGGGGGGTATGGCTACACCTTC. Its protein is CASSIEAATGGYGYTF.

The V and J genes are TRBV18 and TRBJ1-4; D gene uncertain. Per germline, CDR1 KGHSH and CDR2 LQKENI. V was trimmed by 3 bases and J by 0 bases, leaving 5 bases between them. This CDR3 is built from 14 residues. CDR3 sequence: CASSPFATNEKLFF. The CDR3 DNA is TGTGCCAGCTCACCCTTTGCAACTAATGAAAAACTGTTTTTT.

The chain is built from TRBV5-1 and TRBJ2-7; possibly TRBD2 for D (6 bases). From germline, CDR1 is SGHRS and CDR2 YFSETQ. CDR3 length equals 16 residues. The germline V and J ends were trimmed by 0 bases and 6 bases, with 19 bases remaining between them. The CDR3 loop is CASSLATGRGSSEQYF. The CDR3 nucleotides are TGCGCCAGCAGCTTGGCGACCGGGAGAGGTAGCAGCGAGCAGTACTTC.

The chain links TRBV10-3 to TRBJ2-7, with D perhaps TRBD1 (6 bases). The CDR3 has 13 amino acids. Germline V CDR1 and CDR2: ENHRY, SYGVKD. The V end lost 6 bases, the J end lost 1 base, and 10 bases lay between the germline ends. As DNA, the CDR3 is TGTGCCATCAGCCGCGGACAGTCCTACGAGCAGTACTTC. Its translation: CAISRGQSYEQYF.

This clone was seen only a few times. The V and J genes are TRBV10-2 and TRBJ1-6, with D perhaps matching TRBD1 (5 bases). The CDR3 is 12 amino acids. Trimming removed 4 bases at V and 15 bases at J, with 13 bases between. CDR1 is WSHSY, CDR2 SAAADI, per germline. For the CDR3, the DNA is TGCGCCAGCAGTGGAGGGACCGGGATCCTCCACTTT. This sequence encodes CASSGGTGILHF.

This clone came up once. The J gene is TRBJ1-4, the V gene TRBV7-9, with a tentative D call TRBD1 (6 bases). CDR1 is SEHNR and CDR2 is FQNEAQ in the germline V gene (reference sequence). Trimming cost V 1 base and J 7 bases, with 13 bases left between them. The CDR3 is made up of 15 amino acids. As DNA, the CDR3 is TGTGCCAGCAGCTTAGTAGGGGGGTTTGGTGAAAAACTGTTTTTT. Its translation: CASSLVGGFGEKLFF.

This chain uses TRBV2 with TRBJ1-5, with D unclear. V gave up 2 bases and J gave up 6 bases, with 11 bases separating them. Germline CDR1 reads SNHLY; CDR2 reads FYNNEI. The CDR3 extends over 14 amino acids. CDR3 region: CASSEQLPAQPQHF. CDR3 nucleotide sequence: TGTGCCAGCAGTGAACAGCTCCCCGCTCAGCCCCAGCATTTT. The full variable domain, with the rest looked up from reference TRBV2 and TRBJ1-5, is EPEVTQTPSHQVTQMGQEVILRCVPISNHLYFYWYRQILGQKVEFLVSFYNNEISEKSEIFDDQFSVERPDGSNFTLKIRSTKLEDSAMYFCASSEQLPAQPQHFGDGTRLSIL.

This clone was picked up a small number of times. The chain is built from TRBV2 and TRBJ1-5; no firm D call. From germline, CDR1 is SNHLY and CDR2 FYNNEI. Trimming took 2 bases from V and 2 from J, leaving 7 bases between them. This CDR3 spans 14 amino acids. The CDR3 is CASSESSGNQPQHF. DNA of the CDR3: TGTGCCAGCAGTGAATCGAGCGGCAATCAGCCCCAGCATTTT.

The V and J genes are TRBV5-4 and TRBJ2-3; D possibly corresponds to TRBD2 (6 bases). CDR1 SGHNT and CDR2 YYREEE come from the germline V gene (reference sequence). The CDR3 length is 16 residues. With 0 bases removed from V and 1 base from J, the gap between germline ends came to 12 bases. The CDR3 sequence is CASSLGLDRRTDTQYF. CDR3 nucleotides: TGTGCCAGCAGCTTGGGACTAGACAGACGCACAGATACGCAGTATTTT.

J is TRBJ2-1 and V is TRBV7-3; 14 bases align to TRBD2. V lost 4 bases, J lost 10 bases, and 9 bases stayed unmatched. Per the germline V gene, CDR1 is SGHTA and CDR2 is FQGTGA. The CDR3 has 16 residues. The CDR3 loop reads CASSSAPTSGRAEQFF. As DNA, the CDR3 is TGTGCCAGCAGCTCAGCCCCGACTAGCGGGAGGGCCGAGCAGTTCTTC.

This CDR3 is CACRRNMNTEAFF. In DNA form, the CDR3 reads TGTGCCTGCCGACGGAACATGAACACTGAAGCTTTCTTT. The chain couples TRBV27 to TRBJ1-1; no clear D gene. Per the germline V gene, CDR1 is MNHEY and CDR2 is SMNVEV (reference sequence). CDR3 length: 13 amino acids. Trimming removed 11 bases at V and 0 bases at J, with 13 bases between.

This chain's CDR3 is CASSFGGIDYGYTF. The CDR3 region has the DNA TGCGCCAGCAGCTTTGGGGGGATTGACTATGGCTACACCTTC. J is TRBJ1-2 and V is TRBV5-1; perhaps TRBD1 as D (5 bases). V lost 2 bases to trimming and J lost 3 bases, with 11 bases between them. This CDR3 contains 14 residues. CDR1 and CDR2 from the germline V gene are SGHRS and YFSETQ.

J is TRBJ2-7 and V is TRBV27; 9 bases align to TRBD2. With 2 bases clipped from V and 6 bases from J, the junction kept 11 bases outside the gene matches. Germline V gene data show CDR1 as MNHEY and CDR2 as SMNVEV (reference sequence). The CDR3 has 16 amino acids. The CDR3 spells CASSLGHPGLAVEQYF. CDR3 nucleotide sequence: TGTGCCAGCAGTTTAGGTCACCCGGGACTAGCCGTCGAGCAGTACTTC.

This chain joins TRBV6-1 and TRBJ1-2, with D tentatively TRBD1 (6 bases). This CDR3 has 17 amino acids. The germline gives CDR1 MNHNS, CDR2 SASEGT. The germline V and J ends were trimmed by 1 base and 8 bases, with 23 bases remaining between them. CDR3 bases: TGTGCCAGCAGTGAAGAATTCACATGGGGGACAATAAAAGGCTACACCTTC. This gives the protein CASSEEFTWGTIKGYTF.

V and J are TRBV19 and TRBJ1-2, with a tentative D call TRBD1 (6 bases). In germline, CDR1 is LNHDA, CDR2 SQIVND (reference sequence). This CDR3 spans 13 amino acids. V lost 7 bases, J lost 2 bases, and 11 bases lay in between. The CDR3 loop reads CASTRDTNYGYTF. CDR3 in DNA: TGTGCCAGTACTCGGGACACCAACTATGGCTACACCTTC.

This clone showed up many times. The genes are TRBV2 and TRBJ1-2, with 7 bases aligning to TRBD1. The CDR3 runs to 13 residues. Germline V lookup: CDR1 SNHLY, CDR2 FYNNEI. The V segment lost 6 bases and the J segment 2 bases; nucleotides outside the gene matches: 3. The DNA for the CDR3 is TGTGCCAGCAGCCCGACAGGGAACTATGGCTACACCTTC. This gives the protein CASSPTGNYGYTF.

The gene calls are TRBV5-1 and TRBJ1-2; 10 bases are shared with TRBD1. The CDR3 contains 13 residues. V dropped 5 bases and J dropped 7; count of bases not matched to a gene: 5. CDR1 SGHRS and CDR2 YFSETQ come from the germline V gene. The CDR3 loop is CASSGQGESGYTF. For the CDR3, the DNA is TGCGCCAGCAGTGGACAGGGGGAGAGTGGCTACACCTTC. Variable domain in full (rest from reference TRBV5-1 and TRBJ1-2): KAGVTQTPRYLIKTRGQQVTLSCSPISGHRSVSWYQQTPGQGLQFLFEYFSETQRNKGNFPGRFSGRQFSNSRSEMNVSTLELGDSALYLCASSGQGESGYTFGSGTRLTVV.

The V call is TRBV7-9, the J call TRBJ2-3; 11 nucleotides line up with TRBD2. CDR1 is SEHNR, CDR2 FQNEAQ, per germline (reference sequence). The trim removed 1 base at V and 1 base at J, leaving 7 bases unmatched. CDR3 size: 18 residues. The CDR3, as DNA: TGTGCCAGCAGCTTAGGGGCTAGCGGGAGGACCGGCACAGATACGCAGTATTTT. This codes for CASSLGASGRTGTDTQYF. The variable domain in full, completed from reference TRBV7-9 and TRBJ2-3, reads DTGVSQNPRHKITKRGQNVTFRCDPISEHNRLYWYRQTLGQGPEFLTYFQNEAQLEKSRLLSDRFSAERPKGSFSTLEIQRTEQGDSAMYLCASSLGASGRTGTDTQYFGPGTRLTVL.

V gene TRBV4-2 combines with J gene TRBJ2-5; D not certain. This CDR3 spans 16 amino acids. Germline assignment: CDR1 LGHNA and CDR2 YNFKEQ. V dropped 3 bases and J dropped 5 bases, with 19 bases sitting between them. DNA for the CDR3: TGTGCCAGCAGCCAGGCCGTTTCCGGGTTGGAGGAGACCCAGTACTTC. This translates into CASSQAVSGLEETQYF.

This clone has a single count. CDR3 amino acids: CASSSDRINEQFF. As DNA, the CDR3 is TGTGCCAGCAGCAGTGACAGGATCAATGAGCAGTTCTTC. The chain uses TRBV11-2 and TRBJ2-1; TRBD1 might be the D (6 bases). Trimming removed 5 bases at V and 6 bases at J, with 11 bases between. CDR1 is SGHAT and CDR2 is FQNNGV in the germline V gene. This CDR3 is 13 amino acids long.

This chain uses TRBV20-1 with TRBJ2-1; D remains ambiguous. V lost 2 bases and J lost 9, with 8 bases in between. The CDR3 spans 11 residues. Germline assignment: CDR1 DFQATT and CDR2 SNEGSKA (reference sequence). The CDR3 nucleotides read TGCAGTGCTAGATGGATCGGTGAGCAGTTCTTC. The encoded protein is CSARWIGEQFF.

J is TRBJ1-2 and V is TRBV5-1, with D perhaps matching TRBD1 (6 bases). The CDR3 runs to 16 residues. Per the germline V gene, CDR1 is SGHRS and CDR2 is YFSETQ. V was clipped by 0 bases and J by 0 bases, with 12 bases between them. For the CDR3, the DNA is TGCGCCAGCAGCTTGGGGGGACAATCATCTAACTATGGCTACACCTTC. Residues: CASSLGGQSSNYGYTF.

The chain is built from TRBV7-2 and TRBJ2-1, with unresolved D. This CDR3 spans 12 amino acids. Trimming took 3 bases from V and 6 from J, leaving 6 bases between them. Looked up from germline, CDR1 is SGHTA and CDR2 is FQGNSA. The CDR3 reads CASSFYANEQFF. As DNA, the CDR3 is TGTGCCAGCAGCTTTTATGCCAATGAGCAGTTCTTC.

This clone was detected only once. The chain uses TRBV2 and TRBJ1-2; the match to TRBD1 covers 8 bases. The J segment lost 10 bases and the V segment lost 5 bases, leaving 12 bases of the junction unmatched. This CDR3 contains 14 residues. From germline, CDR1 is SNHLY and CDR2 FYNNEI. CDR3 sequence reads: CASSPEGQERIYTF. In DNA form, the CDR3 reads TGTGCCAGCAGTCCCGAGGGACAGGAGAGGATCTACACCTTC.